Shown below are 15 T cell receptor beta chains from a single sample sequenced in a study of blood T cell repertoires in COVID-19. This table comes from immunoSEQ multiplex PCR, and its TCRdb copy is limited to in-frame clones, with some not included. The sample lists 21,000 or so clones; around 88% were seen once. Specimen: peripheral blood. The receptor source for this set is a man in his 70s with active COVID-19.

CDR3 region: CASSLGPSGANTGELFF. CDR3 coding DNA: TGTGCCAGCAGCTTAGGACCCTCGGGAGCGAACACCGGGGAGCTGTTTTTT. V and J are TRBV4-2 and TRBJ2-2; D might be TRBD2 (6 bases). Trimming cost V 5 bases and J 0 bases, with 16 bases left between them. The length of the CDR3 is 17 residues. The germline gives CDR1 LGHNA, CDR2 YNFKEQ.

This rearrangement joins TRBV10-2 to TRBJ2-5, with 11 nucleotides matching TRBD2. After removal of 7 bases from V and 1 base from J, the junction contained 2 bases not matched to a gene. The V gene's germline CDR1 is WSHSY and CDR2 SAAADI. The CDR3 consists of 14 residues. The CDR3: CASKLAGAQETQYF. Here the CDR3 DNA reads TGCGCCAGCAAACTAGCGGGGGCCCAAGAGACCCAGTACTTC.

The chain couples TRBV15 to TRBJ1-6; D not resolved. V was cut by 1 base and J by 7 bases, with 8 bases left in between. CDR3 length: 14 residues. The germline V gene has CDR1 LNHNV and CDR2 YYDKDF (reference sequence). CDR3 loop: CATSRGGMNSPLHF. The CDR3 bases are TGTGCCACCAGCAGAGGAGGGATGAATTCACCCCTCCACTTT.

V and J are TRBV7-2 and TRBJ2-6; possible D gene TRBD1, 6 bases. The CDR3 totals 15 residues. The germline V gene has CDR1 SGHTA and CDR2 FQGNSA. The V end lost 3 bases, the J end lost 2 bases, and 8 bases lay between the germline ends. In nucleotides, the CDR3 is TGTGCCAGCAGCTTCACAGGGACTGGGGCCAACGTCCTGACTTTC. Protein sequence: CASSFTGTGANVLTF.

V usage is TRBV9 and J usage is TRBJ1-4; TRBD1 is a possible D gene (6 bases). V lost 0 bases, J lost 2 bases, and 8 bases lay in between. The CDR3 extends over 15 amino acids. From germline, CDR1 is SGDLS and CDR2 YYNGEE. CDR3 DNA: TGTGCCAGCAGCGTAGCAACAGGGACTAATGAAAAACTGTTTTTT. Amino acids: CASSVATGTNEKLFF.

This clone was seen only a few times. The genes are TRBV9 and TRBJ1-5; the match to TRBD1 covers 11 bases. The CDR3 consists of 15 residues. Germline trimming cut 0 bases from V and 5 bases from J; bases unmatched to any gene: 1. Germline V gives CDR1 SGDLS, CDR2 YYNGEE. CDR3 nucleotides: TGTGCCAGCAGCGTAGGGACAGGGGGCTATCAGCCCCAGCATTTT. Encoded protein: CASSVGTGGYQPQHF.

There are a few counts of this clone. This chain connects TRBV10-3 to TRBJ1-6; tentatively, D is TRBD1 (5 bases). Germline V gene data show CDR1 as ENHRY and CDR2 as SYGVKD. Trimming pared 10 bases from V and 8 bases from J, leaving 18 bases between. CDR3 size: 14 residues. CDR3 sequence (DNA): TGTGCCACGCAGGGCTCGACGGGTGATTCACCCCTCCACTTT. This codes for CATQGSTGDSPLHF.

CDR3 sequence: CASSLAVGGTDTQYF. For the CDR3, the DNA is TGTGCCAGCAGCTTAGCGGTAGGGGGCACAGATACGCAGTATTTT. The chain has TRBV7-2 and TRBJ2-3, with TRBD1 as a possible D gene (5 bases). The CDR3 sequence is 15 residues long. Trimming removed 0 bases from V and 1 base from J, with 8 bases in between. CDR1 and CDR2 (germline): SGHTA, FQGNSA.

The chain recombines TRBV30 with TRBJ2-1; 7 nucleotides align to TRBD2. The CDR3 extends over 15 amino acids. V trimming: 3 bases; J trimming: 2 bases; junction bases outside the gene matches: 7. Germline V CDR1 and CDR2: GTSNPN, SVGIG (reference sequence). CDR3 region: CAWRSQREPYNEQFF. Written as DNA, the CDR3 is TGTGCCTGGAGAAGTCAGCGGGAACCCTACAATGAGCAGTTCTTC.

This sequence joins TRBV25-1 and TRBJ1-1; D gene unclear. Per the germline V gene, CDR1 is MGHDK and CDR2 is SYGVNS. V was pared by 5 bases and J by 4 bases, with 11 bases between. CDR3 length: 13 residues. CDR3 loop: CASSLYESTEAFF. The CDR3 DNA is TGTGCCAGCAGTTTATACGAGAGCACTGAAGCTTTCTTT. The entire variable domain, with the rest obtained from reference TRBV25-1 and TRBJ1-1, is as follows: EADIYQTPRYLVIGTGKKITLECSQTMGHDKMYWYQQDPGMELHLIHYSYGVNSTEKGDLSSESTVSRIRTEHFPLTLESARPSHTSQYLCASSLYESTEAFFGQGTRLTVV.

The chain has TRBV5-8 and TRBJ2-7; D is perhaps TRBD1 (5 bases). CDR1 is SGHTS and CDR2 is YDEGEE in the germline V gene. The CDR3 spans 17 residues. With 0 bases removed from V and 7 bases from J, the gap between germline ends came to 23 bases. The CDR3 region has the DNA TGTGCCAGCAGCTTGGGACAGTTAGCCGGAGAACTCGAGGAGCAGTACTTC. The encoded protein is CASSLGQLAGELEEQYF. The full variable domain, in which reference TRBV5-8 and TRBJ2-7 provide the parts outside the CDR3, is EAGVTQSPTHLIKTRGQQATLRCSPISGHTSVYWYQQALGLGLQFLLWYDEGEERNRGNFPPRFSGRQFPNYSSELNVNALELEDSALYLCASSLGQLAGELEEQYFGPGTRLTVT.

The J gene is TRBJ2-7, the V gene TRBV7-2, with TRBD2 matching over 13 bases. Trimming took 2 bases from V and 2 from J; bases not matched to a gene: 9. CDR3 size: 18 residues. Germline values: CDR1 SGHTA, CDR2 FQGNSA. This CDR3 reads CASSLTSGRAWIPYEQYF. The CDR3 bases are TGTGCCAGCAGCTTAACTAGCGGGAGGGCCTGGATCCCCTACGAGCAGTACTTC.

The chain uses TRBV11-1 and TRBJ2-1; 10 bases align to TRBD2. This CDR3 is 15 amino acids long. Germline CDR1 and CDR2: SGHAT and FQDESV (reference sequence). V shed 3 bases and J 5 bases; nucleotides not matched to a gene: 4. Here the CDR3 DNA reads TGTGCCAGCAGCTTGCTAGCGGGGGCAGACAATGAGCAGTTCTTC. It is translated as CASSLLAGADNEQFF. The full variable domain, with the rest looked up from reference TRBV11-1 and TRBJ2-1, is EAEVAQSPRYKITEKSQAVAFWCDPISGHATLYWYRQILGQGPELLVQFQDESVVDDSQLPKDRFSAERLKGVDSTLKIQPAELGDSAMYLCASSLLAGADNEQFFGPGTRLTVL.

V and J are TRBV19 and TRBJ1-5; D not certain. The V gene lost 5 bases and the J gene lost 6 bases, with 17 bases spanning the gap. CDR1 is LNHDA and CDR2 is SQIVND in the germline V gene (reference sequence). CDR3 length: 15 amino acids. This chain's CDR3 is CASSFEGRGGQPQHF. CDR3 bases: TGTGCCAGTAGTTTTGAAGGGCGGGGAGGTCAGCCCCAGCATTTT.

This clone was seen only a few times. CDR3 sequence: CASSLSGVVGYRTEAFF. CDR3 bases: TGCGCCAGCAGCTTGTCCGGGGTCGTCGGGTATCGTACTGAAGCTTTCTTT. V and J are TRBV5-1 and TRBJ1-1; D ambiguous. Between the trimmed V and J ends, which lost 1 base and 5 bases, there was a span of 21 bases. Germline V gene data show CDR1 as SGHRS and CDR2 as YFSETQ. The CDR3 covers 17 residues.